What follows describes a single T cell receptor beta chain. As yet, its antigen is unknown. This record belongs to a study of shared clonotypes between healthy human individuals. Clones were read by immunoSEQ multiplex PCR, and TCRdb kept only the in-frame ones, dropping some. The sample holds millions of clones, around 96% seen once. Study-level points and caveats: In several donors, around 5% of naive CD4 clonotypes appeared in common.

It was CD45RO-negative cells, positively selected for CCR7, that made up naive CD8 cells, with terminally differentiated effector memory CD45RA+ cells excluded. The sample was naive CD8+ T cells sorted from blood. This receptor was obtained from a man aged 18 to 30 in good health.

The CDR3 is CASSPGQGIAKLFF. As DNA, the CDR3 is TGTGCCAGCAGCCCGGGACAGGGAATAGCAAAACTGTTTTTT. This chain connects TRBV27 to TRBJ1-4, with 9 bases lining up with TRBD1. The CDR3 has 14 residues. Germline loops: CDR1 MNHEY, CDR2 SMNVEV (reference sequence). With V trimmed by 6 bases and J by 10 bases, 9 bases remained unmatched.